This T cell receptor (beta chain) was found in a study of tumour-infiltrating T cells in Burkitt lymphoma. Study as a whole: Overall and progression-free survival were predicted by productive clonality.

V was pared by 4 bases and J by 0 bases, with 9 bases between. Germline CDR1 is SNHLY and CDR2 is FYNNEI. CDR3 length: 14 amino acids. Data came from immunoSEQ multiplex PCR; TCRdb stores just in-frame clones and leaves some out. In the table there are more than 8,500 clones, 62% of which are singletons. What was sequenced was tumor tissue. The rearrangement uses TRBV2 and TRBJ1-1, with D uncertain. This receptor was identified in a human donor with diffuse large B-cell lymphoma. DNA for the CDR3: TGTGCCAGCAGTGCGAAGCGCATGAACACTGAAGCTTTCTTT. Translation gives CASSAKRMNTEAFF.